The rows below give T cell receptor beta chains drawn from one sample of a study of OX40 agonist ivuxolimab in advanced cancers. Profiling relied on immunoSEQ multiplex PCR, and the TCRdb table lists in-frame clones only, not all of them. Of about 18,000 clones listed, approximately 85% are singletons. The sequencing here drew on CD4+ or CD8+ T cells sorted from blood, taken in a trial of the OX40 agonist ivuxolimab. These receptors were obtained from an adult with an advanced solid tumor such as melanoma, head and neck, liver or kidney cancer. Each CDR3 is given with its conserved first and last residue. D genes are given only for firm matches. Clone size is given for some rows only: seen once, a few or many times, or a class if the clone is expanded.

v_call	j_call	d_call	clone_size	cdr3_nt	cdr3_aa
TRBV7-9	TRBJ2-5	-	-	TGTGCCAGCAGCTTAGTAATTGGGACCCAGTACTTC	CASSLVIGTQYF
TRBV5-5	TRBJ2-7	-	-	TGTGCCAGCAGCTTGTTCGCGGGACAGAGCTACGAGCAGTACTTC	CASSLFAGQSYEQYF
TRBV30	TRBJ1-2	-	few	TGTGCCTGGAGTGCGGGGCGAGGAGCCTATGGCTACACCTTC	CAWSAGRGAYGYTF
TRBV5-1	TRBJ2-3	TRBD2	once	TGCGCCAGCAGCTTAACTAGCGGGAGGTCAGATACGCAGTATTTT	CASSLTSGRSDTQYF
TRBV6-6	TRBJ1-1	-	-	TGTGCCAGCAGTTACACTATGGAGCATGAAGCTTTCTTT	CASSYTMEHEAFF
TRBV5-1	TRBJ2-6	-	-	TGCGCCAGCAGCTTGGCCGATAGATCGGGGGCCAACGTCCTGACTTTC	CASSLADRSGANVLTF
TRBV27	TRBJ2-1	-	-	TGTGCCAGCAGTTTTCTGGGGAATGAGCAGTTCTTC	CASSFLGNEQFF
TRBV9	TRBJ2-3	-	-	TGTGCCAGCAGCGGGCCAGGGGTTGGTAAGGCAGATACGCAGTATTTT	CASSGPGVGKADTQYF
TRBV6-1	TRBJ2-7	-	few	TGTGCCAGCAGTGAAGGGCCCACGGGACTCTACGAGCAGTACTTC	CASSEGPTGLYEQYF
TRBV27	TRBJ1-1	-	-	TGTGCCAGCAGTTTCTCAGGGTTAATGAACACTGAAGCTTTCTTT	CASSFSGLMNTEAFF
TRBV5-1	TRBJ2-7	TRBD2	-	TGCGCCAGCACATCGGGACTATCGTTCTCCTACGCGCGCTACGAGCAGTACTTC	CASTSGLSFSYARYEQYF
TRBV7-6	TRBJ1-3	-	-	TGTGCCAGCAGCCTGGGTCCCGGGGCTGACGGAAACACCATATATTTT	CASSLGPGADGNTIYF
TRBV7-9	TRBJ2-7	-	-	TGTGCCAGCAGCTTATTCCGGGGCGACTCCTACGAGCAGTACTTC	CASSLFRGDSYEQYF
TRBV15	TRBJ2-1	TRBD2	-	TGTGCCACCAGCAGACGCTACGCCGGGACTAGCGGGCCGGATGAGCAGTTCTTC	CATSRRYAGTSGPDEQFF
TRBV6-5	TRBJ1-6	TRBD1	-	TGTGCCAGCAGCACAGACAGGGGCTCCGTGTCACCCCTCCACTTT	CASSTDRGSVSPLHF
TRBV6-5	TRBJ2-7	-	-	TGTGCCAGCGCAATTTCCAACGAGCAGTACTTC	CASAISNEQYF
TRBV4-1	TRBJ2-7	-	-	TGCGCCAGCAGCCAAGATTACGGGCACTACTACGAGCAGTACTTC	CASSQDYGHYYEQYF
TRBV14	TRBJ1-1	-	few	TGTGCCAGCAGCCAATTCAGGACAGCGAACACTGAAGCTTTCTTT	CASSQFRTANTEAFF
TRBV4-2	TRBJ2-7	TRBD1	medium-sized	TGTGCCAGCAGCCAAGATGAAACAGGGGCCAGCTACGAGCAGTACTTC	CASSQDETGASYEQYF
TRBV4-2	TRBJ2-3	TRBD2	once	TGTGCCAGCAGCCACCTAGCGGGGGGTCCAGATACGCAGTATTTT	CASSHLAGGPDTQYF
TRBV7-9	TRBJ2-7	TRBD1	-	TGTGCCAGCAGCGGACAGGACTCCTACGAGCAGTACTTC	CASSGQDSYEQYF
TRBV27	TRBJ2-7	-	-	TGTGCCAGCGGGTGGGGGGTCCCCTATGAGCAGTACTTC	CASGWGVPYEQYF
TRBV4-1	TRBJ1-2	TRBD1	few	TGCGCCAGCAGCCAGGAGACAGGGCCACGCTATGGCTACACCTTC	CASSQETGPRYGYTF
TRBV11-2	TRBJ1-1	TRBD1	-	TGTGCCAGCAGCTTAGAACAGACAGGGCGGTTACGAGAAGCTTTCTTT	CASSLEQTGRLREAFF
TRBV19	TRBJ2-1	-	-	TGTGCCAGTAGGCAGGGGTTCAATGAGCAGTTCTTC	CASRQGFNEQFF
TRBV5-1	TRBJ2-5	-	-	TGCGCCAGCAGCGCGACTAGCCAAGAGACCCAGTACTTC	CASSATSQETQYF
TRBV2	TRBJ2-7	TRBD1	-	TGTGCCAGCAGGGGGACAGCAGCCTACGAGCAGTACTTC	CASRGTAAYEQYF
TRBV5-5	TRBJ2-1	-	-	TGTGCCAGCAGCTCTGGGTGGACTAACAATGAGCAGTTCTTC	CASSSGWTNNEQFF
TRBV7-6	TRBJ2-1	-	-	TGTGCCAGCAGCTTGGAAACAGGGTACCACAATGAGCAGTTCTTC	CASSLETGYHNEQFF
TRBV4-1	TRBJ2-1	-	once	TGCGCCAGCAGCCAAGGTGGACAGTATGAGCAGTTCTTC	CASSQGGQYEQFF
TRBV18	TRBJ2-7	-	few	TGTGCCAGCTCACCAGCAGGCCCGACCGCCTACGAGCAGTACTTC	CASSPAGPTAYEQYF
TRBV11-2	TRBJ1-1	-	-	TGTGCCAGCAGCTTCGGGGGCACTGAAGCTTTCTTT	CASSFGGTEAFF
TRBV4-1	TRBJ2-3	-	-	TGCGCCAGCAGCCAAGATGGCGCAGGGTCAGATACGCAGTATTTT	CASSQDGAGSDTQYF
TRBV7-2	TRBJ2-7	-	few	TGTGCCAGCAGCTTTCGAGGGCGCGAGCAGTACTTC	CASSFRGREQYF
TRBV4-1	TRBJ2-7	-	-	TGCGCCAGCAGCCCGTTCCCCTTAGCGAACAGGAGCTCCTACGAGCAGTACTTC	CASSPFPLANRSSYEQYF
TRBV10-2	TRBJ2-7	TRBD2	-	TGCGCCAGCAGTGACCTACCGACTAGCGGGAACGGCTACGAGCAGTACTTC	CASSDLPTSGNGYEQYF
TRBV5-8	TRBJ1-2	-	few	TGTGCCAGCAGAAGAACAGGGAGCGCCAACTATGGCTACACCTTC	CASRRTGSANYGYTF
TRBV5-1	TRBJ2-3	TRBD2	-	TGCGCCAGCAGCCCCGGGACTAGCGGGGGGGATACGCAGTATTTT	CASSPGTSGGDTQYF
TRBV7-4	TRBJ1-3	-	-	TGTGCCAGCAGCACCCCAGGGAACTCTGGAAACACCATATATTTT	CASSTPGNSGNTIYF
TRBV27	TRBJ2-1	TRBD2	-	TGTGCCAGCAGTTTATCGGTAGCGGGAGCGAATAATGAGCAGTTCTTC	CASSLSVAGANNEQFF
TRBV29-1	TRBJ1-2	-	-	TGCAGCGTTTGGCAGAACTATGGCTACACCTTC	CSVWQNYGYTF